This TCR beta chain was documented in a study of blood T cell repertoires in COVID-19. Study-wide background: The analysed material was cDNA or gDNA that came from T cells, B-cell-depleted T cells, or PBMCs.

Authors' analysis steps: The assay estimated nucleated cells by amplifying reference gene primers. This table comes from immunoSEQ multiplex PCR, and its TCRdb copy is limited to in-frame clones, with some not included. D and trimming were read from the DNA, whereas the V and J calls and clone size are those reported in that table. The sample includes around 250,000 clones, 65% to 90% of them seen just once. The cohort comprised adults aged roughly 18 to 95 years residing in 20 to 30 US areas. Two negative PCRs, clearance, or symptom resolution characterized the recovered Cohort 3 donors. The CDR3 has 11 amino acids. The germline CDR1 and CDR2 sequences are SGHTS and YDEGEE. V shed 0 bases and J shed 10 bases, with 5 bases lying between them.

The source is a man between 18 and 29 years old who had recovered from COVID-19. Sequenced material: PBMCs or T cells enriched from blood (not recorded which). The chain combines TRBV5-8 with TRBJ2-1; D gene ambiguous. The CDR3 loop is CASSLGQEQFF. As DNA, the CDR3 is TGTGCCAGCAGCTTGGGCCAGGAGCAGTTCTTC.